This T cell receptor beta chain appears in the sequencing data of a study of control samples from healthy donors and cancer patients. Germline loops: CDR1 SQVTM, CDR2 ANQGSEA. The CDR3 runs 13 residues. V lost 0 bases and J 7 bases, leaving 9 bases between the germline ends. Sequenced by immunoSEQ multiplex PCR; TCRdb stores in-frame clones only, minus some. The sample holds some 56,000 clones; around 95% are singletons and the top ten take nearly 2.5%. The rearrangement joins TRBV29-1 to TRBJ1-4, with D possibly TRBD1 on 5 matching bases. The specimen sequenced was blood. The origin of this receptor is a man in his thirties or forties in good health. CDR3 region: CSVEDRVSEKLFF. As DNA, the CDR3 is TGCAGCGTTGAAGACAGGGTTAGTGAAAAACTGTTTTTT.